These T cell receptor beta chains were read from a single sample in a study of shared clonotypes between healthy human individuals. Sequenced by immunoSEQ multiplex PCR; TCRdb stores in-frame clones only, minus some. The table has under 600,000 clones, roughly 98% seen once; the top ten hold around 0.3%. The sample consisted of naive CD8+ T cells sorted from blood. The receptors originated from a man younger than 45 in good health. Both conserved end residues are part of each CDR3. D genes are given only for firm matches.

J: TRBJ2-2; D: NA; V: TRBV9; DNA: TGTGCCAGCAGCCCAGGGACGTCGGTAAGGAACACCGGGGAGCTGTTTTTT; CDR3: CASSPGTSVRNTGELFF
J: TRBJ2-7; D: TRBD1; V: TRBV9; DNA: TGTGCCAGCAGCGTAGATCAGGGGGTTTACGAGCAGTACTTC; CDR3: CASSVDQGVYEQYF
J: TRBJ2-1; D: NA; V: TRBV10-2; DNA: TGCGCCAGCAGTTACGGCAATGAGCAGTTCTTC; CDR3: CASSYGNEQFF
J: TRBJ2-1; D: NA; V: TRBV30; DNA: TGTGCTTCAGTAGGCGTGAGCTCCTACAATGAGCAGTTCTTC; CDR3: CASVGVSSYNEQFF
J: TRBJ1-1; D: NA; V: TRBV7-9; DNA: TGTGCCAGCAGCTCCTTATCTGCGGGGGACACTGAAGCTTTCTTT; CDR3: CASSSLSAGDTEAFF
J: TRBJ2-7; D: NA; V: TRBV7-9; DNA: TGTGCCAGCAGCTTGGCGGACTGGAGGGGTACCTACGAGCAGTACTTC; CDR3: CASSLADWRGTYEQYF
J: TRBJ2-2; D: NA; V: TRBV9; DNA: TGTGCCAGCAGCGTAGGTTGGCGGGTAGCCACCGGGGAGCTGTTTTTT; CDR3: CASSVGWRVATGELFF
J: TRBJ1-1; D: TRBD1; V: TRBV7-9; DNA: TGTGCCAGCAGCTTAGCTGGACAGGGCCGGACTGAAGCTTTCTTT; CDR3: CASSLAGQGRTEAFF
J: TRBJ2-1; D: NA; V: TRBV28; DNA: TGTGCCAGCAGTCCCAGCGGGTATTACAATGAGCAGTTCTTC; CDR3: CASSPSGYYNEQFF
J: TRBJ2-1; D: TRBD1; V: TRBV19; DNA: TGTGCCAGTAGTATAGCTTCGGGGACAGGGTACAATGAGCAGTTCTTC; CDR3: CASSIASGTGYNEQFF
J: TRBJ1-1; D: NA; V: TRBV7-9; DNA: TGTGCCAGCAGCTTAACTCCTCTCCGGGTTAACACTGAAGCTTTCTTT; CDR3: CASSLTPLRVNTEAFF
J: TRBJ2-6; D: NA; V: TRBV4-3; DNA: TGCGCCAGCAGCCAAGGGGGTTTCTCTGGGGCCAACGTCCTGACTTTC; CDR3: CASSQGGFSGANVLTF
J: TRBJ2-7; D: TRBD1; V: TRBV28; DNA: TGTGCCAGCAGTTTAAGGGGACAGGTTTGGGCCGAGCAGTACTTC; CDR3: CASSLRGQVWAEQYF
J: TRBJ1-1; D: NA; V: TRBV7-3; DNA: TGTGCCAGCAGTCCCGAGATGGGAACAGAAGCTTTCTTT; CDR3: CASSPEMGTEAFF
J: TRBJ2-2; D: NA; V: TRBV9; DNA: TGTGCCAGCAGCGTGGGGGGTGGCACCGGGGAGCTGTTTTTT; CDR3: CASSVGGGTGELFF
J: TRBJ1-5; D: NA; V: TRBV7-9; DNA: TGTGCCAGCACCCCAGGGGGCAATCAGCCCCAGCATTTT; CDR3: CASTPGGNQPQHF
J: TRBJ2-1; D: NA; V: TRBV14; DNA: TGTGCCAGCAGCCAAGATACTAGCTGGCAGTTCTTC; CDR3: CASSQDTSWQFF
J: TRBJ1-2; D: NA; V: TRBV7-9; DNA: TGTGCCAGCAGCTTAGGGACGGAATATGGCTACACCTTC; CDR3: CASSLGTEYGYTF
J: TRBJ1-1; D: TRBD1; V: TRBV4-1; DNA: TGCGCCAGCACCGACAGGGGTGAAGCTTTCTTT; CDR3: CASTDRGEAFF
J: TRBJ1-2; D: NA; V: TRBV5-5; DNA: TGTGCCAGCAGCTTGGACAGATTCTATGGCTACACCTTC; CDR3: CASSLDRFYGYTF
J: TRBJ2-3; D: TRBD1; V: TRBV7-9; DNA: TGTGCCAGCAGCCCCTCGGACAGGGCGGATACGCAGTATTTT; CDR3: CASSPSDRADTQYF
J: TRBJ2-7; D: NA; V: TRBV2; DNA: TGTGCCAGCAGGGACAACTACGAGCAGTACTTC; CDR3: CASRDNYEQYF